This T cell receptor (beta chain) was retrieved from a study of shared clonotypes between healthy human individuals. Repertoires were generated with immunoSEQ multiplex PCR, while TCRdb's copy carries only in-frame clones and drops some. Here the sample spans about 750,000 clones, 80% to 95% being singletons. Naive-designated CD8 cells lacked CD45RO, were positively enriched for CCR7, and omitted terminally differentiated effector memory CD45RA+ cells. CDR3 length equals 15 residues. V lost 0 bases, J lost 1 base, and 9 bases lay in between. The germline gives CDR1 LNHNV, CDR2 YYDKDF (reference sequence).

The sequenced sample consisted of naive CD8+ T cells sorted from blood. This chain links TRBV15 with TRBJ1-1; no definite D call. This TCR came from a man aged 30 to 45 in good health. CDR3 in DNA: TGTGCCACCAGCAGAGACTCTTATACGAACACTGAAGCTTTCTTT. Amino acid sequence: CATSRDSYTNTEAFF.